A single sample gave rise to the 28 T cell receptor beta chains below, sequenced in a study of T cells in tuberculosis. Some clones are missing from TCRdb's copy, which holds only in-frame ones; the method was immunoSEQ multiplex PCR. The sample has around 60,000 clones, about 86% seen once. Thawed, overnight-rested PBMC were stained with GMM-loaded CD1B tetramer, viability dye and anti-CD3, then sorted. The lipid loaded on the CD1B tetramers was C32 glucose monomycolate from Rhodococcus equi. The source material was CD1b-GMM tetramer-negative cells sorted from PBMCs. Source of these receptors: an adult woman with latent tuberculosis.

This rearrangement joins TRBV15 to TRBJ1-3; possibly TRBD1 for D (6 bases). V dropped 1 base and J dropped 0 bases, with 13 bases sitting between them. This CDR3 has 17 residues. Germline V gene lookup returns CDR1 LNHNV and CDR2 YYDKDF (reference sequence). The CDR3 region has the DNA TGTGCCACCAGCAGAGTTCTGGGACACCACTCTGGAAACACCATATATTTT. Protein sequence: CATSRVLGHHSGNTIYF. Together with reference TRBV15 and TRBJ1-3, the CDR3 gives the full variable domain: DAMVIQNPRYQVTQFGKPVTLSCSQTLNHNVMYWYQQKSSQAPKLLFHYYDKDFNNEADTPDNFQSRRPNTSFCFLDIRSPGLGDTAMYLCATSRVLGHHSGNTIYFGEGSWLTVV.

CDR3 region: CASSLGGARGNTIYF. The CDR3 DNA sequence: TGTGCCAGCAGTTTAGGGGGGGCGCGTGGAAACACCATATATTTT. This chain uses TRBV28 with TRBJ1-3, with D possibly TRBD1 on 6 matching bases. Deletions cut 2 bases from V and 3 bases from J, with 11 bases between. This CDR3 is 15 amino acids long. Germline loops: CDR1 MDHEN, CDR2 SYDVKM.

The chain carries TRBV7-2 and TRBJ1-1, with D tentatively TRBD1 (5 bases). V lost 7 bases and J 4 bases, leaving 16 bases between the germline ends. This CDR3 is built from 14 residues. CDR1 is SGHTA, CDR2 FQGNSA, per germline. CDR3 loop: CASTPGRGRTEAFF. Here the CDR3 DNA reads TGTGCCAGCACCCCAGGGAGGGGCCGCACTGAAGCTTTCTTT.

The V and J genes are TRBV6-5 and TRBJ2-7; 9 bases agree with TRBD1. Germline CDR1 and CDR2: MNHEY and SVGAGI. This CDR3 is built from 14 residues. V was pared by 6 bases and J by 5 bases, with 8 bases of the junction left unmatched. CDR3: CASSLTGGSDEQYF. CDR3 DNA: TGTGCCAGCAGCCTGACAGGGGGGAGCGACGAGCAGTACTTC.

The rearrangement joins TRBV10-2 to TRBJ2-2, with 8 bases fitting TRBD1. Germline-derived CDR1 and CDR2 are WSHSY and SAAADI. Germline trimming cut 5 bases from V and 6 bases from J; bases unmatched to any gene: 8. CDR3 length: 15 amino acids. The CDR3 DNA follows: TGCGCCAGCAGTTGGACAGGGAAAGGCGCCGGGGAGCTGTTTTTT. Encoded protein: CASSWTGKGAGELFF.

The chain is built from TRBV18 and TRBJ1-2; 9 positions match TRBD1. V trimming: 4 bases; J trimming: 1 base; junction bases outside the gene matches: 7. The CDR3 is made up of 16 amino acids. Germline CDR1 reads KGHSH; CDR2 reads LQKENI. CDR3: CASSQWTGVNNYGYTF. Here the CDR3 DNA reads TGTGCCAGCTCACAATGGACAGGGGTCAATAACTATGGCTACACCTTC.

The V and J genes are TRBV7-2 and TRBJ1-3, with a possible D match to TRBD1 (5 bases). The germline gives CDR1 SGHTA, CDR2 FQGNSA. The ends were cut back, 2 bases at V and 2 bases at J, with 10 bases in the middle. CDR3 length equals 15 residues. CDR3 protein: CASSLSVGPGNTIYF. In DNA form, the CDR3 reads TGTGCCAGCAGCTTAAGTGTGGGGCCTGGAAACACCATATATTTT. Using reference TRBV7-2 and TRBJ1-3 for the parts outside the CDR3, the full variable domain is GAGVSQSPSNKVTEKGKDVELRCDPISGHTALYWYRQSLGQGLEFLIYFQGNSAPDKSGLPSDRFSAERTGGSVSTLTIQRTQQEDSAVYLCASSLSVGPGNTIYFGEGSWLTVV.

The chain uses TRBV19 and TRBJ2-2, with no clear D. The CDR3 is made up of 12 amino acids. The V end lost 4 bases, the J end lost 5 bases, and 5 bases lay between the germline ends. Germline loops: CDR1 LNHDA, CDR2 SQIVND (reference sequence). CDR3 DNA sequence: TGTGCCAGTAGTAGGCATACCGGGGAGCTGTTTTTT. Translation gives CASSRHTGELFF.

The gene calls are TRBV5-6 and TRBJ1-2, with a weak D call TRBD1 (6 bases). Deletions cut 0 bases from V and 5 bases from J, with 11 bases between. The CDR3 has 14 amino acids. Germline values: CDR1 SGHDT, CDR2 YYEEEE. The CDR3 DNA follows: TGTGCCAGCAGCTTGGCGACAGGTCGGTATGGCTACACCTTC. This gives the protein CASSLATGRYGYTF.

CDR3 nucleotide sequence: TGCGCCAGCAGCTTGGGGCAGGGCGAGAACACTGAAGCTTTCTTT. This encodes CASSLGQGENTEAFF. The genes are TRBV5-1 and TRBJ1-1, with a weak D call TRBD1 (5 bases). Trimming pared 0 bases from V and 1 base from J, leaving 10 bases between. The CDR3 loop spans 15 amino acids. Germline CDR1 reads SGHRS; CDR2 reads YFSETQ.

The V and J genes are TRBV19 and TRBJ1-5; 9 nucleotides align to TRBD1. CDR3 size: 15 residues. Germline lookup yields CDR1 LNHDA and CDR2 SQIVND (reference sequence). V dropped 3 bases and J dropped 5; count of bases not matched to a gene: 5. The CDR3 nucleotides are TGTGCCAGTAGTATCGGGGGGACAGGGCATCAGCCCCAGCATTTT. Protein: CASSIGGTGHQPQHF.

This clone was seen a handful of times. The J gene is TRBJ2-4, the V gene TRBV30; 7 nucleotides match TRBD1. The CDR3 extends over 16 amino acids. J was trimmed by 7 bases and V by 4 bases; bases with no gene match: 16. CDR1 and CDR2 (germline): GTSNPN, SVGIG (reference sequence). CDR3 amino acids: CAWTPKKGARGNIQYF. CDR3 DNA: TGTGCCTGGACTCCAAAAAAGGGGGCGCGAGGGAACATTCAGTACTTC.

The gene calls are TRBV19 and TRBJ2-3, with D unclear. The germline CDR1 and CDR2 sequences are LNHDA and SQIVND (reference sequence). V lost 3 bases and J lost 2, with 6 bases in between. The CDR3 extends over 13 amino acids. The CDR3 DNA sequence: TGTGCCAGTAGTATTAGTATCACAGATACGCAGTATTTT. This gives the protein CASSISITDTQYF.

The gene calls are TRBV5-1 and TRBJ1-1, with D possibly being TRBD1 (5 bases). Per germline, CDR1 SGHRS and CDR2 YFSETQ. This CDR3 has 15 amino acids. V was trimmed by 3 bases and J by 8 bases, leaving 20 bases between them. The CDR3 reads CASSSSGRQGEEAFF. The CDR3 DNA is TGCGCCAGCAGCTCCTCCGGGAGACAAGGGGAGGAAGCTTTCTTT. The full variable domain, in which reference TRBV5-1 and TRBJ1-1 provide the parts outside the CDR3, is KAGVTQTPRYLIKTRGQQVTLSCSPISGHRSVSWYQQTPGQGLQFLFEYFSETQRNKGNFPGRFSGRQFSNSRSEMNVSTLELGDSALYLCASSSSGRQGEEAFFGQGTRLTVV.

V usage is TRBV28 and J usage is TRBJ2-5; 10 bases are shared with TRBD2. CDR1 is MDHEN, CDR2 SYDVKM, per germline. The CDR3 is 15 residues long. Germline trimming cut 4 bases from V and 2 bases from J; bases unmatched to any gene: 4. The CDR3 DNA follows: TGTGCCAGCAGTTATAGCGGGAGGCCTCAAGAGACCCAGTACTTC. It translates to CASSYSGRPQETQYF.

The chain is built from TRBV6-6 and TRBJ1-5, with D unclear. Between the trimmed V and J ends, which lost 2 bases and 3 bases, there was a span of 8 bases. There are 14 residues in the CDR3. CDR1 and CDR2 from the germline V gene are MNHNY and SVGAGI (reference sequence). The CDR3 coding sequence is TGTGCCAGCAGTTACCGGGAGATCAATCAGCCCCAGCATTTT. Encoded protein: CASSYREINQPQHF.

This clone was counted once. This sequence joins TRBV10-3 and TRBJ1-5; D is unclear. The V end was cut by 3 bases, the J end by 5 bases, with 5 bases between. This CDR3 is 12 amino acids long. Germline V gene lookup returns CDR1 ENHRY and CDR2 SYGVKD. CDR3 sequence reads: CAISERDQPQHF. CDR3 DNA sequence: TGTGCCATCAGTGAACGCGATCAGCCCCAGCATTTT.

The chain combines TRBV4-2 with TRBJ2-2; 11 bases map to TRBD2. The CDR3 covers 16 residues. The J segment lost 10 bases and the V segment lost 0 bases, leaving 7 bases of the junction unmatched. Germline V gene data show CDR1 as LGHNA and CDR2 as YNFKEQ. In nucleotides, the CDR3 is TGTGCCAGCAGCCAAGATCTCGGGACTAGCGGCCTGGAGCTGTTTTTT. Its translation is CASSQDLGTSGLELFF.

CDR3 loop: CASSWGDRGFSETQYF. The CDR3 DNA is TGTGCCAGCAGCTGGGGGGACAGGGGTTTTTCGGAGACCCAGTACTTC. This chain links TRBV7-2 with TRBJ2-5; TRBD1 matches at 10 bases. Germline CDR1 and CDR2: SGHTA and FQGNSA. The V and J ends lost 4 bases and 5 bases, in that order; junction bases with no gene match: 10. This CDR3 spans 16 amino acids.

The genes are TRBV21-1 and TRBJ2-3; the table's D call, TRBD2, was not checked against the DNA. TRBV21-1 is flagged as a pseudogene. This CDR3 is 15 amino acids long. The CDR3 DNA follows: TGTGCCAGCAGCAAAAGAGGATCCCCGGGGGATACGCAGTATTTT. It is translated as CASSKRGSPGDTQYF.

The chain carries TRBV4-1 and TRBJ2-7; D gene ambiguous. V was shortened by 3 bases and J by 3 bases, with 15 bases between the two germline ends. Germline V gives CDR1 MGHRA, CDR2 YSYEKL. CDR3 length: 15 residues. In DNA form, the CDR3 reads TGCGCCAGCAGCCAGCGAACAGAATCAAACTACGAGCAGTACTTC. As protein: CASSQRTESNYEQYF.

The chain uses TRBV6-1 and TRBJ2-5; 8 nucleotides align to TRBD2. Losses at the gene ends were 8 bases for V and 3 bases for J; bases not matched to a gene: 8. Germline V gene sequence: CDR1 MNHNS, CDR2 SASEGT. CDR3 length: 14 amino acids. In nucleotides, the CDR3 is TGTGCCAGCGAAAGCGGGGGTTTTGAAGAGACCCAGTACTTC. Translation: CASESGGFEETQYF.

This chain links TRBV6-5 with TRBJ2-7, with TRBD1 as a possible D gene (5 bases). Germline CDR1 and CDR2: MNHEY and SVGAGI. The CDR3 contains 14 residues. The V end lost 6 bases, the J end lost 2 bases, and 14 bases lay between the germline ends. CDR3 coding DNA: TGTGCCAGCAGCTCCCAAGGGGCCACCTACGAGCAGTACTTC. Its protein product is CASSSQGATYEQYF.

The chain joins TRBV29-1 to TRBJ1-1; no reliable D call. The CDR3 extends over 12 amino acids. Per the germline V gene, CDR1 is SQVTM and CDR2 is ANQGSEA. The CDR3 region is CSCHPGRTEAFF. The DNA of the CDR3 is TGCAGTTGCCATCCGGGGAGAACTGAAGCTTTCTTT. The complete variable domain, with remaining parts taken from reference TRBV29-1 and TRBJ1-1, reads SAVISQKPSRDICQRGTSLTIQCQVDSQVTMMFWYRQQPGQSLTLIATANQGSEATYESGFVIDKFPISRPNLTFSTLTVSNMSPEDSSIYLCSCHPGRTEAFFGQGTRLTVV.

This clone showed up just a few times. V gene TRBV19 combines with J gene TRBJ1-4; D remains ambiguous. Trimming took off 7 bases at V and 6 bases at J, with 9 bases between the two ends. The CDR3 has 12 residues. Germline V lookup: CDR1 LNHDA, CDR2 SQIVND (reference sequence). CDR3 amino acids: CASTEGYEKLFF. The CDR3 nucleotides are TGTGCCAGTACGGAGGGATATGAAAAACTGTTTTTT.

J is TRBJ2-1 and V is TRBV6-5; tentatively, D is TRBD1 (5 bases). Trimming removed 5 bases from V and 8 bases from J, with 7 bases in between. Germline CDR1 reads MNHEY; CDR2 reads SVGAGI. The CDR3 runs to 11 residues. The CDR3 spells CASSQGYEQFF. The CDR3 DNA follows: TGTGCCAGCAGTCAGGGCTATGAGCAGTTCTTC.

The chain combines TRBV29-1 with TRBJ2-7, with TRBD1 matching 7 bases. Per germline, CDR1 SQVTM and CDR2 ANQGSEA. There are 12 residues in the CDR3. Unmatched junction bases numbered 4, after V lost 6 bases and J lost 2 bases. The CDR3 reads CSVRQGTYEQYF. CDR3 DNA: TGCAGCGTCCGACAGGGCACCTACGAGCAGTACTTC.

The chain links TRBV27 to TRBJ1-2; 9 bases are shared with TRBD1. Germline assignment: CDR1 MNHEY and CDR2 SMNVEV (reference sequence). This CDR3 spans 14 amino acids. With 5 bases clipped from V and 5 bases from J, the junction kept 6 bases outside the gene matches. CDR3 bases: TGTGCCAGCAGTCCTCGGACAGGGGAATATGGCTACACCTTC. This encodes CASSPRTGEYGYTF.